This TCR beta chain was sequenced during a study of blood T cell repertoires in COVID-19. Study information: Whether acute or convalescent, the COVID-19 samples came from the United States, Italy and Spain. PBMCs, B-cell-depleted T cells, or T cells were the source of the cDNA or gDNA that made up the material.

Per germline, CDR1 SEHNR and CDR2 FQNEAQ (reference sequence). V gave up 7 bases and J gave up 2 bases, with 9 bases separating them. There are 12 residues in the CDR3. Authors' methods: Reference gene primer amplification yielded estimated nucleated cell counts. Libraries were prepared by immunoSEQ multiplex PCR; TCRdb keeps only in-frame clonotypes and omits some of them. V and J calls and clone size are given by that table; D and trimming were obtained from the DNA. The repertoire has about 150,000 clones, about 79% of them found once; the top ten carry about 31%. This TCR derives from an older woman with acute or convalescent COVID-19. Input material: peripheral blood. This chain connects TRBV7-9 to TRBJ2-7; D is undetermined. The CDR3 loop is CASTTATYEQYF. The CDR3 nucleotides read TGTGCCAGCACCACAGCTACCTACGAGCAGTACTTC. Full variable domain (missing parts from reference TRBV7-9 and TRBJ2-7): DTGVSQNPRHKITKRGQNVTFRCDPISEHNRLYWYRQTLGQGPEFLTYFQNEAQLEKSRLLSDRFSAERPKGSFSTLEIQRTEQGDSAMYLCASTTATYEQYFGPGTRLTVT.